This TCR beta chain is from a study of blood T cell repertoires in COVID-19. Study-wide background: Samples taken during acute and convalescent COVID-19 were collected in the United States, Italy and Spain. PBMCs, B-cell-depleted T cells, or T cells provided the cDNA or gDNA that made up the material.

CDR3 size: 15 residues. Germline V gives CDR1 MGHDK, CDR2 SYGVNS. The V and J ends lost 2 bases and 2 bases respectively, with 12 bases between them. How the authors handled the data: The assay estimated nucleated cells by amplifying reference gene primers. Clones were read by immunoSEQ multiplex PCR, and TCRdb kept only the in-frame ones, dropping some. Clone size and the V and J calls come from that table; the DNA yielded D and trimming. This table holds about 270,000 clones, more than 75% found once. V and J are TRBV25-1 and TRBJ2-5; D is undetermined. The sequencing input was peripheral blood. This sequence originates from a woman in her fifties or sixties who had recovered from COVID-19. CDR3 coding DNA: TGTGCCAGCAGTGAAAGATCAGCACTACAAGAGACCCAGTACTTC. Its protein is CASSERSALQETQYF. Full variable domain (outside the CDR3, taken from reference TRBV25-1 and TRBJ2-5): EADIYQTPRYLVIGTGKKITLECSQTMGHDKMYWYQQDPGMELHLIHYSYGVNSTEKGDLSSESTVSRIRTEHFPLTLESARPSHTSQYLCASSERSALQETQYFGPGTRLLVL.